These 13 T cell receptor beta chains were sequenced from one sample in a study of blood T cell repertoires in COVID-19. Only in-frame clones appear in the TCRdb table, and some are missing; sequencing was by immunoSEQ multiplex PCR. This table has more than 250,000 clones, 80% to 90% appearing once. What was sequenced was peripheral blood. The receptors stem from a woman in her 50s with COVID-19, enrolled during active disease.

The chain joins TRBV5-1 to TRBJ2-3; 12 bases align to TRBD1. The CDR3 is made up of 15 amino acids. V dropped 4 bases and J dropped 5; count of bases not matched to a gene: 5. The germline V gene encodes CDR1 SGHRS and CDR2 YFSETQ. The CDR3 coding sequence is TGCGCCAGCAGCCACGGGACAGGGGGCAGAGATACGCAGTATTTT. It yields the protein CASSHGTGGRDTQYF.

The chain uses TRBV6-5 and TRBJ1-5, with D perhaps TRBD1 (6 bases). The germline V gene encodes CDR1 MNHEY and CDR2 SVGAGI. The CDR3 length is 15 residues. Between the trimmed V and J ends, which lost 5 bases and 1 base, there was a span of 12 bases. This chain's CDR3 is CASSPAGASNQPQHF. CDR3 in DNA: TGTGCCAGCAGTCCCGCGGGGGCGAGCAATCAGCCCCAGCATTTT.

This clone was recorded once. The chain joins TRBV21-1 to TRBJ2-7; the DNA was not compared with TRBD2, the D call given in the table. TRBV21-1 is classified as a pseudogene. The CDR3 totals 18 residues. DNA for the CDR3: TGTGCCAGCAGCAAAAATAGTATGGGGACTAGCGGGACTCCCGAGCAGTACTTC. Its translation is CASSKNSMGTSGTPEQYF.

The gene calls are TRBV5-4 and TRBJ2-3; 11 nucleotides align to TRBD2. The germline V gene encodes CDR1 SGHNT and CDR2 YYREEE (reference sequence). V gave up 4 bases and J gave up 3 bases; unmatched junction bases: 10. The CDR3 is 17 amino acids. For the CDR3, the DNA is TGTGCCAGCAGCCAACAACCGGGACTAGCGGCAACAGATACGCAGTATTTT. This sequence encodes CASSQQPGLAATDTQYF.

CDR3 sequence reads: CASSQVIIAGVYEQYF. CDR3 DNA: TGCGCCAGCAGCCAAGTCATAATAGCGGGAGTCTACGAGCAGTACTTC. The chain has TRBV4-1 and TRBJ2-7; 9 positions match TRBD2. Per germline, CDR1 MGHRA and CDR2 YSYEKL. Trimming cost V 1 base and J 3 bases; bases outside gene matches: 7. The CDR3 is made up of 16 amino acids.

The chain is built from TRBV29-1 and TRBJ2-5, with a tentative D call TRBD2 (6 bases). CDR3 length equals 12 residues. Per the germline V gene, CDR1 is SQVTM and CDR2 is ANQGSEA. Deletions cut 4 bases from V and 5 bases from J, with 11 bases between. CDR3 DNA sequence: TGCAGCGTTGCGGGGGTCGGGGAGACCCAGTACTTC. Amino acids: CSVAGVGETQYF. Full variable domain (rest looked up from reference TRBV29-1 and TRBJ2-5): SAVISQKPSRDICQRGTSLTIQCQVDSQVTMMFWYRQQPGQSLTLIATANQGSEATYESGFVIDKFPISRPNLTFSTLTVSNMSPEDSSIYLCSVAGVGETQYFGPGTRLLVL.

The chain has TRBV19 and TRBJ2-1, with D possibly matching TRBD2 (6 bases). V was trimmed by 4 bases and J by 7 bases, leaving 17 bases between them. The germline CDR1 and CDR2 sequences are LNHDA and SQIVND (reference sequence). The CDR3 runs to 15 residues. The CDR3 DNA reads TGTGCCAGTAGTACAGATCCGGGCCGGGAGAATGAGCAGTTCTTC. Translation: CASSTDPGRENEQFF.

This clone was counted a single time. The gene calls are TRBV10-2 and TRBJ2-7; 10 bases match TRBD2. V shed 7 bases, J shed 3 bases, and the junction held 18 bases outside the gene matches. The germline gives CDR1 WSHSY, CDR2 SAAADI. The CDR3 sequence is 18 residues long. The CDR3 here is CASTQRGAGVAGGYEQYF. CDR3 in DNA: TGCGCCAGCACCCAAAGGGGCGCGGGAGTAGCGGGAGGCTACGAGCAGTACTTC.

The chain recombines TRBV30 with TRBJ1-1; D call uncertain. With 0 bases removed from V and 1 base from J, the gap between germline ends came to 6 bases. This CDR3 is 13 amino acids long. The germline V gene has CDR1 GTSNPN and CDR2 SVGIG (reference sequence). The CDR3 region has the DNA TGTGCCTGGAGTGTTAGATGGAACACTGAAGCTTTCTTT. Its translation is CAWSVRWNTEAFF.

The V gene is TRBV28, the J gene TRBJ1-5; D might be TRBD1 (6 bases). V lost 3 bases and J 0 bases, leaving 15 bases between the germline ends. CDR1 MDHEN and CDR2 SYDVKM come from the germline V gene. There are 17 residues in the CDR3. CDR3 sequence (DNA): TGTGCCAGCAGTTTTGGCAGGGGAATATATAGCAATCAGCCCCAGCATTTT. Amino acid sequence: CASSFGRGIYSNQPQHF.

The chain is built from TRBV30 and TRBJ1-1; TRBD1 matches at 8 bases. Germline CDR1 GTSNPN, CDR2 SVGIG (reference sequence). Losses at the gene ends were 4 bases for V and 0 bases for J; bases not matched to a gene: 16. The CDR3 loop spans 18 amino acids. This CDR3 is CAWTVGTGPFTMNTEAFF. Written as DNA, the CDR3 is TGTGCCTGGACCGTGGGGACAGGCCCTTTTACGATGAACACTGAAGCTTTCTTT.

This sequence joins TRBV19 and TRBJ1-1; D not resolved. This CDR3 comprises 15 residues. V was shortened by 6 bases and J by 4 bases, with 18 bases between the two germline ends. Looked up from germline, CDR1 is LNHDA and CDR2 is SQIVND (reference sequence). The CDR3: CASSHLGESVTEAFF. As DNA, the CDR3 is TGTGCCAGTAGCCACCTTGGGGAGTCGGTCACTGAAGCTTTCTTT. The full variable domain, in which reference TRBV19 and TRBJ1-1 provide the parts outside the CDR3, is DGGITQSPKYLFRKEGQNVTLSCEQNLNHDAMYWYRQDPGQGLRLIYYSQIVNDFQKGDIAEGYSVSREKKESFPLTVTSAQKNPTAFYLCASSHLGESVTEAFFGQGTRLTVV.

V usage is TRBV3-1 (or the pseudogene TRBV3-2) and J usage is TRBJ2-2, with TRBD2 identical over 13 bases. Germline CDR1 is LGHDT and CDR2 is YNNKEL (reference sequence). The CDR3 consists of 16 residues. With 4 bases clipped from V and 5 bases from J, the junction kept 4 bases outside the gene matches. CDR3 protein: CASSRLAGGATGELFF. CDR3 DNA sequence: TGTGCCAGCAGCCGACTAGCGGGAGGTGCAACCGGGGAGCTGTTTTTT.